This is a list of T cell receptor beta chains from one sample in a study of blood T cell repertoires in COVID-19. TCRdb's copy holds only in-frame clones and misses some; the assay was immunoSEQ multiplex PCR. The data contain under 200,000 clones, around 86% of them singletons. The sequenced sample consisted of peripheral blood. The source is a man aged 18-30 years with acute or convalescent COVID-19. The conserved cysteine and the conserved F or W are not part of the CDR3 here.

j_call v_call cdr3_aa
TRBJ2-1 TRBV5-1 ASSLFRGLSYNEQF
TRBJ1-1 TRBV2 ASKREMEGSEAF
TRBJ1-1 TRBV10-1 ASADTMNTEAF
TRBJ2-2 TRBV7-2 ASSLAAGGNTGELF
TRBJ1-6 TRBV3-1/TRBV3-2 ASSRSQGYNSPLH
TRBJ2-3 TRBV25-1 ASSDQEVAFDTQY
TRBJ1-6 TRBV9 ASSVDGRAVDSPLH
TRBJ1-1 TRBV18 ASSPGRGRVTEAF
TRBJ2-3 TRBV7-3 ASTTFARLAARTDTQY
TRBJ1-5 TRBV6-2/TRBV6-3 ASSYWGGPQH
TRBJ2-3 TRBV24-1 ATSDLKFGGKDTQY
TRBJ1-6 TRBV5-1 ASSSTTGGNSPLH
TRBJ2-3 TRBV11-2 ASSLSTDSNTQY
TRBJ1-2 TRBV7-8 ASSARQGADGYT
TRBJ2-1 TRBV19 ASSIGQGYNEQF
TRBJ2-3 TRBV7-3 ASSLFGRDTQY
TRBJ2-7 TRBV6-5 ASRGTGEEQY